This T cell receptor (beta chain) originates from a study of OX40 agonist ivuxolimab in advanced cancers. Describing the broader study: Ivuxolimab, which targeted the costimulatory receptor OX40 (CD134), was an agonistic, fully human IgG2 monoclonal antibody. Intravenous ivuxolimab was administered to patients every 2 weeks at six dose levels: 0.01, 0.1, 0.3, 1.5, 3 and 10 mg/kg. Of the 50 or so patients in dose escalation, 19 had hepatocellular carcinoma, some 15 had melanoma, 9 had renal cell carcinoma and 9 had head and neck cancer. The dose-escalation cohort was approximately 83% male with a mean age of about 60 years, ranging from roughly 20 to 80. Prior anti-PD-1, anti-PD-L1 or anti-CTLA-4 therapy was permitted, and checkpoint inhibitors had been received by 30% to 40% of dose-escalation patients. Three dose-escalation patients achieved partial responses, one with hepatocellular carcinoma and two with cutaneous melanoma. The point of sequencing TCRbeta in the periphery was to test whether ivuxolimab changed TCR sequence diversity and drove clonal T-cell expansion. The paper covers the monotherapy dose-escalation part of the phase I ivuxolimab trial, which included N of about 50 patients. The paper as a whole reports these results and caveats: After ivuxolimab, CD8+ T cells had more expanded clones than CD4+ T cells on average. Partial responders in the 0.1-3.0 mg/kg groups had among the lowest normalized peripheral clonal expansion, especially among CD8+ T cells. At doses of 0.1 to 3.0 mg/kg, clonal expansion of both CD4+ and CD8+ T cells in blood was seen between baseline and week 6. Low levels of normalized T-cell clonal expansion were also seen in some patients who did not respond. Which antigens the clonally expanded peripheral T cells were specific for was not determined.

This clone was counted between two and nine times. Its antigen is not yet known. No much larger clonotype is one base removed from it; base qualities were not supplied. Based on the germline V gene, the CDR1 and CDR2 sequences are MNHNS and SASEGT. Spanning cysteine to phenylalanine, the CDR3 consists of 12 amino acids. Only CDR3 DNA remains: 36 bases, in frame from the first base. Trimming costs V 6 bases and J 7 bases, and their ends lie 10 bases apart. For sequencing of the TCRbeta CDR3 region, genomic DNA was extracted from the sorted cells. TCRbeta CDR3 regions were sequenced using the immunoSEQ Assay. Drawn from immuneACCESS, this table holds only the in-frame rearrangements with V and J called that TCRdb kept. Clones are partly lost; checked studies trace under half to an unresolved V gene and leave the rest unexplained. In this sample the table shows 80,000 to 100,000 clones, about 85% of which occur a single time. The ten most abundant clones make up 0.8% to 0.9% of the sample.

The trial excluded patients who had a history of autoimmune disease or who were on systemic immunosuppression. In every dose cohort, peripheral blood was drawn for TCR sequencing at baseline, cycle 4 day 1, and cycle 7 day 1. Samples came from an open-label, multicenter, first-in-human phase I dose-escalation trial of ivuxolimab. Adults with locally advanced or metastatic melanoma, renal cell, hepatocellular, or head and neck squamous cell carcinoma were enrolled in the trial. Before TCR sequencing, CD4+ T cells and CD8+ T cells from peripheral blood were sorted into separate populations. Rearrangement joined TRBV6-1 to TRBJ1-5, with the D gene not clear enough to name. The clonotype comes from an adult with an advanced solid tumor such as melanoma, head and neck, liver or kidney cancer. The sequencing used CD4+ or CD8+ T cells sorted from blood, collected in a trial of the OX40 agonist ivuxolimab. The nucleotide sequence reads TGTGCCAGCAGGGGCCCAGACCAGCCCCAGCATTTT. Protein translation: CASRGPDQPQHF.